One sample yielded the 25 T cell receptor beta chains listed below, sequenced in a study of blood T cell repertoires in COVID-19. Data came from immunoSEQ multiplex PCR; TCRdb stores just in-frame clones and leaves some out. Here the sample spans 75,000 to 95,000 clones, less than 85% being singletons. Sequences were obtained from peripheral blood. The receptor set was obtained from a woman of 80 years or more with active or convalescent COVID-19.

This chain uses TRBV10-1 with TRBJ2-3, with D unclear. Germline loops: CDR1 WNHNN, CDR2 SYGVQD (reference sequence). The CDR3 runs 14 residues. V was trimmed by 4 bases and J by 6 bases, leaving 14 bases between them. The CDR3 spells CASSVVSMWDTQYF. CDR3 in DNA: TGCGCCAGCAGTGTAGTTTCCATGTGGGATACGCAGTATTTT.

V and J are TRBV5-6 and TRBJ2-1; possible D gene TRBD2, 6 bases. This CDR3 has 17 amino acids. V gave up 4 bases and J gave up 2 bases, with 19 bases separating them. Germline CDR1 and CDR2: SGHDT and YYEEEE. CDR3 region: CASSTLGRGTTYNEQFF. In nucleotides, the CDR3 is TGTGCCAGCAGCACCCTAGGCCGGGGGACGACCTACAATGAGCAGTTCTTC. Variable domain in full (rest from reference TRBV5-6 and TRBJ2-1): DAGVTQSPTHLIKTRGQQVTLRCSPKSGHDTVSWYQQALGQGPQFIFQYYEEEERQRGNFPDRFSGHQFPNYSSELNVNALLLGDSALYLCASSTLGRGTTYNEQFFGPGTRLTVL.

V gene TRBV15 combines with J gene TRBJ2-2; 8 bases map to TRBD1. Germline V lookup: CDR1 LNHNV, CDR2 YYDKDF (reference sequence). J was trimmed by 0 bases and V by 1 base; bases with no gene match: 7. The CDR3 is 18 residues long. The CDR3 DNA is TGTGCCACCAGCAGAGCTTACGGGACAGGTACGAACACCGGGGAGCTGTTTTTT. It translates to CATSRAYGTGTNTGELFF. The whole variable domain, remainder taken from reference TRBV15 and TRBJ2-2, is DAMVIQNPRYQVTQFGKPVTLSCSQTLNHNVMYWYQQKSSQAPKLLFHYYDKDFNNEADTPDNFQSRRPNTSFCFLDIRSPGLGDTAMYLCATSRAYGTGTNTGELFFGEGSRLTVL.

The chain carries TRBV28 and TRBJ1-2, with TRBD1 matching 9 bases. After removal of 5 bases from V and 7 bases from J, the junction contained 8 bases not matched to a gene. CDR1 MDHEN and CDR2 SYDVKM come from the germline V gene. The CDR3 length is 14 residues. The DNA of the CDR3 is TGTGCCAGCAGTCCCGGACAGGGGCTAGGTGGCTACACCTTC. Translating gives CASSPGQGLGGYTF.

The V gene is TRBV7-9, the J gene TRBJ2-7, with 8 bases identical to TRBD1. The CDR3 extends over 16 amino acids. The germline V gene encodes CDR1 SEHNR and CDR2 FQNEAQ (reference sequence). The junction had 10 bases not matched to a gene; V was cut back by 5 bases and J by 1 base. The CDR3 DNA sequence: TGTGCCAGCAGCGCCATGTGGGGGACAGGTTCCTACGAGCAGTACTTC. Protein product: CASSAMWGTGSYEQYF.

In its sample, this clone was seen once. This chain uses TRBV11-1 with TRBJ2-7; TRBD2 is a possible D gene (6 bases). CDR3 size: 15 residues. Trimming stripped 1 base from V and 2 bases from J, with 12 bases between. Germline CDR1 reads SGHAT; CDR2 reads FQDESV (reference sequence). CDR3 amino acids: CASSLVGGNTYEQYF. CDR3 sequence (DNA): TGTGCCAGCAGCTTAGTTGGCGGGAACACCTACGAGCAGTACTTC. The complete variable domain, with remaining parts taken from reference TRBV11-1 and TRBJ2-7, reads EAEVAQSPRYKITEKSQAVAFWCDPISGHATLYWYRQILGQGPELLVQFQDESVVDDSQLPKDRFSAERLKGVDSTLKIQPAELGDSAMYLCASSLVGGNTYEQYFGPGTRLTVT.

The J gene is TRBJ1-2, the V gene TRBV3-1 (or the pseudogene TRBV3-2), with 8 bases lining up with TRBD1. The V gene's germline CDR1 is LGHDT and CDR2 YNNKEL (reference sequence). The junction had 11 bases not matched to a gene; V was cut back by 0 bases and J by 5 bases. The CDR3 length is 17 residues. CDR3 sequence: CASSQEGGRGLQYGYTF. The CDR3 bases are TGTGCCAGCAGCCAAGAGGGGGGCAGGGGGCTTCAATATGGCTACACCTTC.

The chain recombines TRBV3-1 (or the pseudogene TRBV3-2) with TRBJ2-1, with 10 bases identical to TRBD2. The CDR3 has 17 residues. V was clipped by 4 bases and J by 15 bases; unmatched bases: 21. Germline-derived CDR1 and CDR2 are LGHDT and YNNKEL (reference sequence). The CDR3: CASSPKGAGGPLLSRFF. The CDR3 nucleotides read TGTGCCAGCAGCCCCAAAGGAGCGGGGGGGCCTTTATTAAGTCGGTTCTTC.

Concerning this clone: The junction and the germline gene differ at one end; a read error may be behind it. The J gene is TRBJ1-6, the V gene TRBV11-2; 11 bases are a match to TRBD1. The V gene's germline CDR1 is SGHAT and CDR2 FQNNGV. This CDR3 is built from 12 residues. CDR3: CASSLDRDRGYF. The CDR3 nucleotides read TGTGCCAGCAGCTTAGACCGGGACAGGGGGTACTTT.

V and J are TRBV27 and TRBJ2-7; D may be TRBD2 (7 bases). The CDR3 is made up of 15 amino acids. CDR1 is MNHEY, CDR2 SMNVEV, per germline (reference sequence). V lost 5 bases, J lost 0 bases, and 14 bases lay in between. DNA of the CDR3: TGTGCCAGCAGTATGAGGGGGGGGAGCTCCTACGAGCAGTACTTC. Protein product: CASSMRGGSSYEQYF.

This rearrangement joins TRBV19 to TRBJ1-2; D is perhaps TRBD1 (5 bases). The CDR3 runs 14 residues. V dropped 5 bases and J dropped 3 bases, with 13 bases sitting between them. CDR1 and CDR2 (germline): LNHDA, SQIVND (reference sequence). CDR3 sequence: CASSPTQGYYGYTF. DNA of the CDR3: TGTGCCAGTAGTCCAACGCAGGGCTACTATGGCTACACCTTC.

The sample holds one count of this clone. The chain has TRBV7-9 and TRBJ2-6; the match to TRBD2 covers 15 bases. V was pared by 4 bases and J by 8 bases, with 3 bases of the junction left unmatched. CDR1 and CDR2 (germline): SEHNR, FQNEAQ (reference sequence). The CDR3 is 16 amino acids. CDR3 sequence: CASSSGLAGGSNVLTF. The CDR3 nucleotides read TGTGCCAGCAGCTCCGGACTAGCGGGGGGGTCCAACGTCCTGACTTTC.

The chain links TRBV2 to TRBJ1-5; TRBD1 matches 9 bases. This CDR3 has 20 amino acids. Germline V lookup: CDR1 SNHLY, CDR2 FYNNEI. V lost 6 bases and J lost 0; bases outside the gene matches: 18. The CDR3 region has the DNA TGTGCCAGCAGCCTCTCATTCCGACAGGGGGAATCGTATAGCAATCAGCCCCAGCATTTT. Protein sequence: CASSLSFRQGESYSNQPQHF.

The CDR3 DNA follows: TGTGCCAGCAGTGACCTTGTAATGGGGAGGGGGAAAAAACTGTTTTTT. It translates to CASSDLVMGRGKKLFF. This chain joins TRBV2 and TRBJ1-4; TRBD1 is a possible D gene (6 bases). CDR1 and CDR2 from the germline V gene are SNHLY and FYNNEI. This CDR3 has 16 residues. Trimming took off 3 bases at V and 9 bases at J, with 20 bases between the two ends.

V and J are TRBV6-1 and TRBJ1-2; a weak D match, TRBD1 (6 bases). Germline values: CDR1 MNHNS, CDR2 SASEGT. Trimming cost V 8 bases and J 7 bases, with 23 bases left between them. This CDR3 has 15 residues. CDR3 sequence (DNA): TGTGCCAGCTCATATCAGAGGGGGGGTGGTAGTGGCTACACCTTC. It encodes CASSYQRGGGSGYTF.

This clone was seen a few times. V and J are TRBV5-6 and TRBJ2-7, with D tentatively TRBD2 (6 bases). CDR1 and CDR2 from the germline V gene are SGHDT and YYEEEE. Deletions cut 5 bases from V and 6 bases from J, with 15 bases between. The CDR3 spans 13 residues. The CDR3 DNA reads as TGTGCCAGCAGGCGAACGGGAGTCGGCGAGCAGTACTTC. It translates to CASRRTGVGEQYF.

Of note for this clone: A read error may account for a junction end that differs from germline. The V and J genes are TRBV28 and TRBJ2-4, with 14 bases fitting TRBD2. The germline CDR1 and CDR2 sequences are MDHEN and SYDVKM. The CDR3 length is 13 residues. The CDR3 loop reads CASSSRLAGGEKF. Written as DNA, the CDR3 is TGTGCCAGCAGTTCTCGACTAGCGGGAGGGGAAAAATTC. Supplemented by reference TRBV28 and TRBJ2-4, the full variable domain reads DVKVTQSSRYLVKRTGEKVFLECVQDMDHENMFWYRQDPGLGLRLIYFSYDVKMKEKGDIPEGYSVSREKKERFSLILESASTNQTSMYLCASSSRLAGGEKFGAGTRLSVL.

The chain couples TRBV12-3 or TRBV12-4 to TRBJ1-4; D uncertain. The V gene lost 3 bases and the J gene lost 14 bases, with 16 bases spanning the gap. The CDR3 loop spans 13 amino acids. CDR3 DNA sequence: TGTGCCAGCAGTTTTATTATGGCAGGTTCGCTGTTTTTT. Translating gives CASSFIMAGSLFF.

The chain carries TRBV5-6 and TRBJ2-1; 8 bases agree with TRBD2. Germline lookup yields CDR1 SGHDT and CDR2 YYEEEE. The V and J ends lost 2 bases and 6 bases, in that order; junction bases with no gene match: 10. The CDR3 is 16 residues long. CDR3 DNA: TGTGCCAGCAGCTTACCCGGGACTAGTGCCCTCAATGAGCAGTTCTTC. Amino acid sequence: CASSLPGTSALNEQFF.

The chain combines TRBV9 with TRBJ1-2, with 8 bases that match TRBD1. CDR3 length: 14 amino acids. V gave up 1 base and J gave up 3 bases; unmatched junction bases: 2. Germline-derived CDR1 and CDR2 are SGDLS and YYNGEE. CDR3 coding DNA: TGTGCCAGCAGCGTAACAGGGGGGGACTATGGCTACACCTTC. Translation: CASSVTGGDYGYTF. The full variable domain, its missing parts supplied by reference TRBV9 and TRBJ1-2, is DSGVTQTPKHLITATGQRVTLRCSPRSGDLSVYWYQQSLDQGLQFLIQYYNGEERAKGNILERFSAQQFPDLHSELNLSSLELGDSALYFCASSVTGGDYGYTFGSGTRLTVV.

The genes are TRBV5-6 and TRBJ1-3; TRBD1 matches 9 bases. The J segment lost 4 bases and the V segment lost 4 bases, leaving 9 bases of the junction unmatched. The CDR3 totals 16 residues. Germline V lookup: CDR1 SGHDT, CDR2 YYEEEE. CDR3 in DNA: TGTGCCAGCAGCCTTACACAGGGGGCAAGAGGAAACACCATATATTTT. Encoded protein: CASSLTQGARGNTIYF.

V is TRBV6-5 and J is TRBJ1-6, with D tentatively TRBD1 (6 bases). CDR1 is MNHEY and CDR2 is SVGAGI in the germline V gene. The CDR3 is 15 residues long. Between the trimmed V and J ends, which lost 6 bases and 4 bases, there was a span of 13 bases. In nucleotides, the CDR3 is TGTGCCAGCAGCCCCGGGACACATTATAATTCACCCCTCCACTTT. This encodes CASSPGTHYNSPLHF.

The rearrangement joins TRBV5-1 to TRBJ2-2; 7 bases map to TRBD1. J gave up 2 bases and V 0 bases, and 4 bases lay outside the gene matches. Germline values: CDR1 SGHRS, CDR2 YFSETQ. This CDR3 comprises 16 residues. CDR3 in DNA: TGCGCCAGCAGCTTGGCTGGGACAGTAAACACCGGGGAGCTGTTTTTT. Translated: CASSLAGTVNTGELFF. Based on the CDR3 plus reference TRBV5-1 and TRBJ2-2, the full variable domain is KAGVTQTPRYLIKTRGQQVTLSCSPISGHRSVSWYQQTPGQGLQFLFEYFSETQRNKGNFPGRFSGRQFSNSRSEMNVSTLELGDSALYLCASSLAGTVNTGELFFGEGSRLTVL.

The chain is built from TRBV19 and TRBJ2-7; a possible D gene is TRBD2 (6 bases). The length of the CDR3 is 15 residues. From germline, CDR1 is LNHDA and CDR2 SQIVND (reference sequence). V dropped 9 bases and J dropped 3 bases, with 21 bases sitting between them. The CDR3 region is CASSPGPRGYYEQYF. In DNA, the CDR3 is TGTGCCAGCAGTCCGGGTCCCCGGGGGTACTACGAGCAGTACTTC.

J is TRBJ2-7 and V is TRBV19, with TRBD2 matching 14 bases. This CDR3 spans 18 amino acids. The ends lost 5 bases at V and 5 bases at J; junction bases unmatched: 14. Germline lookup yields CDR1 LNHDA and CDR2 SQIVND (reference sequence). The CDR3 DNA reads TGTGCCAGTAGTCTCGACCCCCCAGGGACTAGCGGGAGAGACGAGCAGTACTTC. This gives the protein CASSLDPPGTSGRDEQYF.